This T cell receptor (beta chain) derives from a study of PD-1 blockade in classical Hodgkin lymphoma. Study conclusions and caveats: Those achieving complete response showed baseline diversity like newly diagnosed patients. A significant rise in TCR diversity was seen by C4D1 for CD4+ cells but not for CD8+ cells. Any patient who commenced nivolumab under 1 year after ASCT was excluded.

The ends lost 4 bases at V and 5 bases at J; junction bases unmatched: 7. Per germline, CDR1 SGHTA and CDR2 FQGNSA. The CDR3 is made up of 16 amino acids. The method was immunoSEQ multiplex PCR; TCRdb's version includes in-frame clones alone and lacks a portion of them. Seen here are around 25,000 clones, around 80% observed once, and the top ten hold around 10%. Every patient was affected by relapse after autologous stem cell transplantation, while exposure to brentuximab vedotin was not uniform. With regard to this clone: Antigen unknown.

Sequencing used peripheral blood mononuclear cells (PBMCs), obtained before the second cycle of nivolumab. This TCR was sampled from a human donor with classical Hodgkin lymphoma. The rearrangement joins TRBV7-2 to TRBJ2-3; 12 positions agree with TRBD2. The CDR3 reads CASSSPSGGALDTQYF. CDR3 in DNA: TGTGCCAGCAGCTCACCTAGCGGGGGGGCATTAGATACGCAGTATTTT.